This T cell receptor beta chain was sequenced during a study of T-cell memory formation after mild COVID-19 listed by TCRdb under 2021. Study-wide context: Most TCR sequence clusters were specific to one of the two donors. In two donors, T-cell clones that expanded and contracted after mild COVID-19 were followed by sequencing TCRalpha and TCRbeta repertoires longitudinally. The cohort comprised two young, previously healthy adult volunteers, one female and one male.

PBMCs were isolated by Ficoll-Paque density gradient centrifugation. The junction carries 13 bases between V and J, which are trimmed by 2 bases and 5 bases respectively. CDR1 SGHDT and CDR2 YYEEEE were looked up in the germline V gene. The CDR3 runs 14 amino acids, cysteine and phenylalanine included. The retained sequence is limited to the CDR3, 42 bases, with the frame set at the first base. Concerning this clonotype: There is no known antigen for this receptor. The input lacks base qualities; no much larger clone sits a single base away.

The sample was run on an Illumina NovaSeq 6000. TCRalpha and TCRbeta cDNA libraries were constructed by 5'RACE with constant-segment primers, with sample barcodes and unique molecular identifiers being introduced. Trizol reagent was used to extract RNA from every sample. Libraries were amplified in two PCR steps, with a second sample barcode and Illumina TruSeq adapters added in the second step. The libraries were sequenced on an Illumina NovaSeq using 2 x 150 bp paired-end reads. For the original study's pipeline: The reads were demultiplexed and collapsed into UMI-guided consensus sequences using migec v1.2.7. Using mixcr v2.1.11, UMI consensuses were aligned to TRA and TRB V and J templates and then assembled into clonotypes. Clonotypes were classified as expanded or contracted when called significant by both edgeR and NoisET, with noise models trained on biological replicates. edgeR calls used a false discovery rate-adjusted p below 0.01 and a log2 fold-change threshold of 1. PCA with hierarchical clustering of max-normalized trajectories of the 1000 most abundant clonotypes was used as exploratory dynamics analysis. Separately sequenced CD4+ and CD8+ repertoires were used to assign the CD4 or CD8 phenotype of responding clones. The public reads were reprocessed in TCRdb via fastp at Q25 and MiXCR, keeping in-frame beta chains. Rows matching on CDR3 protein sequence are summarized as one entry with the most common DNA and genes. The authors' filters were not applied to this entry. For this sample the table gives over 350,000 distinct CDR3 sequences, of which about 24% were detected only once. Jointly, the top ten make up 8.5% to 10% of the sample.

What the authors observed across the whole study: Some responding clones were detected in pre-infection memory, suggesting pre-existing cross-reactive memory T cells joined the SARS-CoV-2 response. Whether the second-wave clones peaking on day 37 were SARS-CoV-2 specific was not confirmed. The study covered only a couple of mild cases, and larger cohorts including severe cases with pre-infection samples were considered necessary. Clones contracting from day 15 to 85 had balanced CD4/CD8 phenotypes, while a second wave expanding from day 15 to 37 was biased towards CD4+. Contracting CD4+ clones turned up mainly in the CM and EM memory subsets, whereas EMRA was where CD8+ clones were enriched.

The origin of this receptor is an adult woman who had mild COVID-19 (a few samples of this study predate the infection). The sample titles of this study are shuffled in the database, so cell type and time point are left out; the donor was told from shared clones. The chain couples TRBV5-6 to TRBJ1-1, and possibly TRBD1, on 6 matching bases. The sample was PBMCs or a T cell subset sorted from them (not recorded which). At the DNA level, the sequence is TGTGCCAGCAGCTTACCGGCGAGGGGGACTGAAGCTTTCTTT. This translates into CASSLPARGTEAFF. Outside the CDR3, residues come from the reference TRBV5-6 and TRBJ1-1 proteins, so the full variable domain is: DAGVTQSPTHLIKTRGQQVTLRCSPKSGHDTVSWYQQALGQGPQFIFQYYEEEERQRGNFPDRFSGHQFPNYSSELNVNALLLGDSALYLCASSLPARGTEAFFGQGTRLTVV.